One T cell receptor beta chain is described in this entry. Its antigen is undetermined. This record belongs to a study of T cell repertoires in cytomegalovirus infection. Study at large: CMV infection together with matching HLA type was indicated by public TCR beta signatures. Study-wide results and caveats: The ex vivo response was dominated by HLA-C-restricted CMV-specific TCR beta clonotypes. Of the TCR beta families, the public ones yielded a cumulative frequency that identified carriers of CMV plus the relevant HLA.

One entry per CDR3 protein, called by TCRdb with MiXCR from the reads. The sample consists of more than 400,000 distinct CDR3 sequences, about 30% of them appearing once. Trimming cost V 4 bases and J 6 bases, with 13 bases left between them. The CDR3 sequence is 14 residues long. Sequenced input: PBMCs. This receptor was taken from a human donor in good health (CMV status not recorded). Some clones in this sample may be carry-over from other donors' samples. The chain joins TRBV12-3 or TRBV12-4 to TRBJ2-1; a weak D match, TRBD2 (6 bases). This chain's CDR3 is CASSSPGATNEQFF. The CDR3 DNA is TGTGCCAGCAGTTCCCCGGGAGCTACCAATGAGCAGTTCTTC.